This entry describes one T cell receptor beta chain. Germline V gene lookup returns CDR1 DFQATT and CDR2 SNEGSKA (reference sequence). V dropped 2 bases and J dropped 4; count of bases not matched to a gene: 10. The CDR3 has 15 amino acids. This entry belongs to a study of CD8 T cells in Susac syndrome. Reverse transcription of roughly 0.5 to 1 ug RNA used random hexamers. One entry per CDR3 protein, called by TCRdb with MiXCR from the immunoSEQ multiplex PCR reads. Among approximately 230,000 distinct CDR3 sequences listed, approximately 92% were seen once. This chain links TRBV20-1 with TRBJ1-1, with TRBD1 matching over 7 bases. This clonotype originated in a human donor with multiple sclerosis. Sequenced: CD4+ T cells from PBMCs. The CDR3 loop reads CSARLGTVKGTEAFF. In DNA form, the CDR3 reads TGCAGTGCTAGACTCGGGACAGTAAAAGGCACTGAAGCTTTCTTT.